This T cell receptor (beta chain) was recovered during a study of OX40 agonist ivuxolimab in advanced cancers. At the level of the study: Hepatocellular carcinoma, melanoma, renal cell or head and neck cancer affected the dose-escalation patients.

Data came from immunoSEQ multiplex PCR; TCRdb stores just in-frame clones and leaves some out. The sample holds about 65,000 clones, 87% seen once. Sampled blood was obtained at baseline, cycle 4 day 1, and cycle 7 day 1. Overall study findings and caveats: There were, on average, more expanded clones in CD8+ T cells than in CD4+.

A word on this clone: Antigen: not known.

Sequenced here: CD4+ or CD8+ T cells sorted from blood, sampled in a trial of the OX40 agonist ivuxolimab. The sequence derives from an adult with an advanced solid tumor such as melanoma, head and neck, liver or kidney cancer.

The CDR3 loop is CASSLGGMNYGYTF. DNA for the CDR3: TGTGCCAGCAGCTTGGGGGGGATGAACTATGGCTACACCTTC. The chain carries TRBV5-4 and TRBJ1-2, with D possibly being TRBD1 (5 bases). This CDR3 spans 14 amino acids. V was trimmed by 0 bases and J by 2 bases, leaving 8 bases between them. Per the germline V gene, CDR1 is SGHNT and CDR2 is YYREEE (reference sequence). Using reference TRBV5-4 and TRBJ1-2 for the parts outside the CDR3, the full variable domain is ETGVTQSPTHLIKTRGQQVTLRCSSQSGHNTVSWYQQALGQGPQFIFQYYREEENGRGNFPPRFSGLQFPNYSSELNVNALELDDSALYLCASSLGGMNYGYTFGSGTRLTVV.